This is a list of T cell receptor beta chains from one sample in a study of T cells in Graves' hyperthyroidism and ophthalmopathy. TCRdb redid the calling of the multiplex PCR reads with MiXCR, one entry per CDR3 protein. The table has a few hundred thousand distinct CDR3 sequences, less than 25% seen once. Sequences were obtained from blood. These receptors were taken from a man aged 18 to 30 with Graves' hyperthyroidism. Both conserved end residues are part of each CDR3. The D gene is left open where the match is weak. Size values are once, few and many counts, or a class for expanded clones, and some rows have none.

d_call	cdr3_length	clone_size	v_call	j_call	cdr3_aa	cdr3_nt
NA	13	NA	TRBV6-1	TRBJ1-5	CASSGTPGQPQHF	TGTGCCAGCAGCGGGACCCCGGGTCAGCCCCAGCATTTT
NA	14	many	TRBV6-1	TRBJ2-7	CASSEVLLSYEQYF	TGTGCCAGCAGTGAAGTACTGTTGAGCTACGAGCAGTACTTC
NA	14	NA	TRBV2	TRBJ1-5	CASRAGAGHQPQHF	TGCGCCAGCAGGGCCGGGGCAGGACATCAGCCCCAGCATTTT
NA	15	many	TRBV6-1	TRBJ1-5	CASSFGQARNQPQHF	TGTGCCAGCAGCTTCGGACAAGCCCGGAATCAGCCCCAGCATTTT
TRBD1	13	many	TRBV30	TRBJ1-1	CAWRGQGGTEAFF	TGTGCCTGGAGGGGACAGGGAGGAACTGAAGCTTTCTTT
NA	14	NA	TRBV5-1	TRBJ2-5	CASSLLHLGETQYF	TGCGCCAGCAGCTTGTTACATCTGGGAGAGACCCAGTACTTC
TRBD1	15	NA	TRBV19	TRBJ1-1	CASSLRTGVPTEAFF	TGTGCCAGCAGTTTACGGACAGGGGTGCCCACTGAAGCTTTCTTT
TRBD2	15	many	TRBV28	TRBJ2-7	CASSPSRTSGYEQYF	TGTGCCAGCAGCCCTAGTAGGACTAGCGGTTACGAGCAGTACTTC
NA	15	many	TRBV27	TRBJ2-2	CASTWVGPNTGELFF	TGTGCCAGCACTTGGGTAGGCCCGAACACCGGGGAGCTGTTTTTT
NA	13	many	TRBV28	TRBJ1-2	CASSTRGLYGYTF	TGTGCCAGCAGTACCCGGGGCCTATATGGCTACACCTTC
TRBD1	15	few	TRBV15	TRBJ2-5	CATSRLKGGAKTQYF	TGTGCCACCAGCAGATTAAAAGGGGGCGCAAAGACCCAGTACTTC
TRBD1	14	many	TRBV12-3/TRBV12-4	TRBJ1-1	CASSLRDRNPEAFF	TGTGCCAGCAGTCTAAGGGACAGAAATCCTGAAGCTTTCTTT
NA	14	many	TRBV5-1	TRBJ1-2	CASSWADGNYGYTF	TGCGCCAGCAGCTGGGCCGACGGGAACTATGGCTACACCTTC
TRBD2	15	NA	TRBV12-3/TRBV12-4	TRBJ2-2	CASSTSGGPTGELFF	TGTGCCAGCAGTACTAGCGGGGGGCCCACCGGGGAGCTGTTTTTT
NA	14	few	TRBV4-2	TRBJ2-7	CASSQLQGRYEQYF	TGTGCCAGCAGCCAACTTCAGGGGCGCTACGAGCAGTACTTC
NA	14	few	TRBV6-5	TRBJ2-5	CASSSPGLQETQYF	TGTGCCAGCAGTTCCCCGGGACTCCAAGAGACCCAGTACTTC
NA	14	NA	TRBV5-1	TRBJ2-5	CASSSGQDQETQYF	TGCGCCAGCAGCTCGGGACAAGACCAAGAGACCCAGTACTTC
TRBD2	17	NA	TRBV20-1	TRBJ2-2	CSAGFPGGGTPPGELFF	TGCAGTGCAGGGTTCCCCGGCGGGGGGACCCCACCCGGGGAGCTGTTTTTT
TRBD1	13	NA	TRBV30	TRBJ2-7	CAWSTGVTIEQYF	TGTGCCTGGAGTACAGGGGTGACGATCGAGCAGTACTTC
TRBD1	16	few	TRBV5-6	TRBJ1-5	CASSLAGRGGNQPQHF	TGTGCCAGCAGCTTGGCGGGCAGGGGGGGCAATCAGCCCCAGCATTTT
TRBD1	14	NA	TRBV19	TRBJ1-1	CASKEQGTNTEAFF	TGTGCCAGTAAGGAACAGGGGACGAACACTGAAGCTTTCTTT
NA	15	many	TRBV5-5	TRBJ1-2	CASSLNGQLRGGYTF	TGTGCCAGCAGCTTGAATGGACAGCTTCGAGGTGGCTACACCTTC
NA	14	NA	TRBV6-2/TRBV6-3	TRBJ2-5	CASSHYRDTLTQYF	TGTGCCAGCAGTCACTATCGGGACACTTTGACCCAGTACTTC
NA	14	many	TRBV12-3/TRBV12-4	TRBJ2-7	CASRAGTGPYEQYF	TGTGCCAGCAGGGCCGGGACGGGGCCCTACGAGCAGTACTTC
NA	14	many	TRBV6-5	TRBJ2-7	CASSRTRSSYEQYF	TGTGCCAGCAGCCGGACCAGATCCTCCTACGAGCAGTACTTC
NA	13	few	TRBV19	TRBJ1-1	CASSPGIAPEAFF	TGTGCCAGTAGCCCAGGGATAGCCCCTGAAGCTTTCTTT
NA	14	many	TRBV28	TRBJ2-7	CASSVSPPVYEQYF	TGTGCCAGCAGTGTCTCCCCACCGGTCTACGAGCAGTACTTC
NA	14	many	TRBV7-8	TRBJ2-7	CASSFRSTSYEQYF	TGTGCCAGCAGCTTTCGATCCACGTCCTACGAGCAGTACTTC